What follows are 10 T cell receptor beta chains derived from one specimen sequenced in a study of T cells after yellow fever vaccination. Each CDR3 protein is one row after TCRdb ran MiXCR on the 5' RACE reads. The top ten clones hold 15% to 20% of a sample with around 530,000 distinct CDR3 sequences, 17% of them seen once. The specimen was PBMCs, collected 5 to 6 days after the first yellow fever vaccination. Every receptor here comes from a man younger than 35 who received the YFV17D yellow fever vaccine.

A few counts support this clonotype. The V gene is TRBV7-2, the J gene TRBJ2-5; 10 bases fit TRBD2. Germline values: CDR1 SGHTA, CDR2 FQGNSA. The CDR3 contains 16 residues. The ends lost 5 bases at V and 3 bases at J; junction bases unmatched: 9. In nucleotides, the CDR3 is TGTGCCAGCAGCACGGGTGGCCTAGCGGGGGAAGAGACCCAGTACTTC. Its translation: CASSTGGLAGEETQYF.

This clonotype was recorded a few times. This chain uses TRBV12-3 or TRBV12-4 with TRBJ2-5; the match to TRBD1 covers 11 bases. V dropped 3 bases and J dropped 2; count of bases not matched to a gene: 2. This CDR3 spans 15 amino acids. Here the CDR3 reads CASSFGDRGQETQYF. The CDR3 bases are TGTGCCAGCAGTTTCGGGGACAGGGGGCAAGAGACCCAGTACTTC.

This rearrangement joins TRBV19 to TRBJ2-3; D is possibly TRBD2 (6 bases). There are 16 residues in the CDR3. Deletions cut 3 bases from V and 0 bases from J, with 13 bases between. CDR1 is LNHDA and CDR2 is SQIVND in the germline V gene (reference sequence). The CDR3 region is CASSIMQRASTDTQYF. CDR3 nucleotides: TGTGCCAGTAGTATTATGCAGCGGGCCAGCACAGATACGCAGTATTTT.

This clonotype was counted a few times. The genes are TRBV7-8 and TRBJ2-2; 8 bases line up with TRBD1. The CDR3 covers 16 residues. Trimming at V came to 5 bases and at J to 6 bases, leaving 11 bases not matched to a gene. Germline lookup yields CDR1 SGHVS and CDR2 FQNEAQ. The CDR3 is CASSISQGVGAGELFF. The CDR3 DNA sequence: TGTGCCAGCAGCATCTCACAGGGGGTTGGGGCCGGGGAGCTGTTTTTT.

This chain joins TRBV12-5 and TRBJ2-1; 10 bases are shared with TRBD1. Germline V CDR1 and CDR2: LGHNT, FRNRAP. The CDR3 is 14 residues long. The V segment lost 3 bases and the J segment 7 bases; nucleotides outside the gene matches: 3. The CDR3 loop is CASGFGTGVNEQFF. CDR3 DNA sequence: TGTGCTAGTGGTTTTGGGACAGGGGTGAATGAGCAGTTCTTC.

This clonotype turned up a few times. The J gene is TRBJ2-1, the V gene TRBV3-1; the D is unclear. The germline V gene has CDR1 LGHDT and CDR2 YNNKEL (reference sequence). The CDR3 spans 13 residues. Trimming removed 3 bases at V and 7 bases at J, with 10 bases between. CDR3 sequence reads: CASSHTAVNEQFF. The CDR3, as DNA: TGTGCCAGCAGCCACACTGCCGTTAATGAGCAGTTCTTC.

This clonotype was counted a few times. The chain has TRBV6-1 and TRBJ2-3, with a weak D call TRBD1 (6 bases). Trimming removed 6 bases at V and 2 bases at J, with 21 bases between. There are 17 residues in the CDR3. Per germline, CDR1 MNHNS and CDR2 SASEGT. In DNA, the CDR3 is TGTGCCAGCAGCCCCCTCGTTTCCCAGGGGATCACAGATACGCAGTATTTT. Its translation is CASSPLVSQGITDTQYF.

This clonotype was found once. This chain connects TRBV12-3 or TRBV12-4 to TRBJ1-1; TRBD1 is a possible D gene (6 bases). With 3 bases removed from V and 9 bases from J, the gap between germline ends came to 11 bases. The CDR3 is 12 residues long. This CDR3 is CASSFPRGQAFF. CDR3 DNA sequence: TGTGCCAGCAGTTTCCCGCGGGGGCAAGCTTTCTTT.

The chain combines TRBV27 with TRBJ2-7, with D perhaps TRBD1 (6 bases). The CDR3 contains 13 residues. V lost 6 bases and J 3 bases, leaving 12 bases between the germline ends. CDR1 MNHEY and CDR2 SMNVEV come from the germline V gene (reference sequence). The CDR3 DNA is TGTGCCAGCAGCTACAGGGATTTCTACGAGCAGTACGTC. It translates to CASSYRDFYEQYV.

The sample holds many counts of this clonotype. The chain employs TRBV28 and TRBJ2-2; the match to TRBD1 covers 7 bases. With V trimmed by 6 bases and J by 1 base, 2 bases remained unmatched. CDR1 MDHEN and CDR2 SYDVKM come from the germline V gene. The length of the CDR3 is 14 residues. In nucleotides, the CDR3 is TGTGCCAGCAGCCGGACAGGGAACACCGGGGAGCTGTTTTTT. Translating gives CASSRTGNTGELFF.